The sequence of this T cell receptor beta chain was determined in a study of CD8+ T cells in alopecia areata. Extracted RNA was reverse transcribed into cDNA, the sequencing template. Repertoires were generated with immunoSEQ multiplex PCR, while TCRdb's copy carries only in-frame clones and drops some. The sample yields about 170,000 clones, roughly 58% seen once. Details on this clone: As yet, its antigen is unknown. Other DNA sequences of this sample code for an identical CDR3.

Stated treatment: oral pan-JAK inhibitor, 5-10 mg twice daily. Using a FACSAria, the CD4+ and CD8+ T cells were sorted from the PBMCs. Study observations and caveats: Clonality exceeded that of normal scalp in lesional scalp, most notably in alopecia totalis/universalis. Tofacitinib significantly reduced both scalp clonality and expanded CD8+ clones among the top 100.

This clonotype was sampled from a human donor with alopecia areata. Sequencing used CD4+ T cells sorted from blood, obtained at approximately week 61, from a patient treated with tofacitinib.

CDR3 residues: CASGQGGGYTF. Written as DNA, the CDR3 is TGTGCCAGTGGACAGGGAGGTGGCTACACCTTC. The rearrangement joins TRBV19 to TRBJ1-2; 8 bases map to TRBD1. The CDR3 consists of 11 residues. The V gene end was trimmed by 8 bases and the J gene end by 7 bases; junction bases not matched to a gene: 3. Germline loops: CDR1 LNHDA, CDR2 SQIVND (reference sequence).